A selection of T cell receptor beta chains follows, all from one sample in a study of blood T cells in healthy people across ages. Each CDR3 protein is one row after TCRdb ran MiXCR on the 5' RACE reads. The sample has 1.5 million to 1.8 million distinct CDR3 sequences; approximately 43% are singletons. The sample was blood. All receptors derive from a woman between 18 and 29 years old in good health. CDR3s include the opening cysteine and the closing phenylalanine or tryptophan. A D gene is named only where the DNA matches it firmly. Only some rows state a clone size, as once, few, many or a class for expanded clones.

cdr3_length j_call v_call d_call clone_size cdr3_nt cdr3_aa
14 TRBJ1-5 TRBV20-1 TRBD1 . TGCAGTGCTAAGCCGGGACAGCTGTATCAGCCCCAGCATTTT CSAKPGQLYQPQHF
13 TRBJ2-4 TRBV7-2 . . TGTGCTAGCACCCCGGTGGGCTGGGGGCAGTCGTACTTC CASTPVGWGQSYF
15 TRBJ2-7 TRBV7-2 TRBD2 many TGTGCCAGCAGCTTCGGACTAGCGGGAGGCTACGAGCAGTACTTC CASSFGLAGGYEQYF
19 TRBJ2-1 TRBV4-1 TRBD2 few TGCGCCAGCAGCCAAGTCAGTAGGCTAGCGGGGAATTCCCCCAATGAGCAGTTCTTC CASSQVSRLAGNSPNEQFF
14 TRBJ2-7 TRBV2 . . TGTGCCAGCTCCGGGACCGCGCACTCCTACGAGCAGTACTTC CASSGTAHSYEQYF
11 TRBJ2-7 TRBV30 . . TGTGCCTGGAGTGCCTACTACGAGCAGTACTTC CAWSAYYEQYF
11 TRBJ2-7 TRBV6-1 . few TGTGCCAGCAGTGAAAGGGACAAGCAGTACTTC CASSERDKQYF
11 TRBJ2-7 TRBV2 . . TGTGCCAGCAGGAGGGGGGGCACGACGGACTTC CASRRGGTTDF
17 TRBJ2-1 TRBV7-9 . . TGTACCAGCAGCTTAGGCCTAGATGGGAGCTCCTACAATGAGCAGTTCTTC CTSSLGLDGSSYNEQFF
15 TRBJ2-5 TRBV5-1 TRBD2 once TGCGCCAGCAGTCCTCCGGGAGCCTCAGCGGGGGAGCAGTACTTC CASSPPGASAGEQYF
14 TRBJ2-2 TRBV4-3 . . TGCGCCAGCAGCCAAGATCCAGACACCGGGGAGCTGTTTTTT CASSQDPDTGELFF
17 TRBJ2-1 TRBV6-2/TRBV6-3 TRBD1 few TGTGCCAGCGCTAGGTCGAATCGAGACAGGGGGTGGAATGAGCAGTTCTTC CASARSNRDRGWNEQFF
15 TRBJ2-7 TRBV7-2 . . TGTGCCAGCAGCCAACCCGGAATTTCCTCCTACGAGCAGTACTTC CASSQPGISSYEQYF
14 TRBJ2-7 TRBV12-5 . . TGTGCTGGTGGTACGATGACTAGTTCCTACGAGCAGTACTTC CAGGTMTSSYEQYF
16 TRBJ1-6 TRBV6-1 . once TGTGCCAGCAGTGAATCCCAAGGGAAAGGTTATTCACCCCTCCACTTT CASSESQGKGYSPLHF
17 TRBJ2-7 TRBV6-2/TRBV6-3 TRBD1 . TGTGCCAGCAGATCCCCGGGACAGGGACGCGGGTCCTACGAGCAGTACTTC CASRSPGQGRGSYEQYF
15 TRBJ2-7 TRBV5-1 TRBD1 . TGCGCCAGCAGCGGGACAGGTCGACGGTCCTACGAGCAGTACTTC CASSGTGRRSYEQYF
16 TRBJ2-3 TRBV9 TRBD2 . TGTGCCAGCAGCGCCCTAAGCGGGAGTGGCACAGAGACGCAGTATTTT CASSALSGSGTETQYF
12 TRBJ2-1 TRBV20-1 . few TGCAGAGCGAGGAGGGATCACAATGAGCAGTTCTTC CRARRDHNEQFF
14 TRBJ1-4 TRBV7-2 . . TGTGCCAGCAGCTTTATCGGGACTAATGAAAAACTGTTTTTT CASSFIGTNEKLFF
17 TRBJ2-7 TRBV4-1 TRBD2 . TGCGCCAGCAGCCAAGCTAGCGGGGGGAACTCCTACAATGAGCAGTACTTC CASSQASGGNSYNEQYF
14 TRBJ1-1 TRBV29-1 . . TGCAGCGTCCAAGGTATGACGAAAAACACTGAAGCTTTCTTT CSVQGMTKNTEAFF
14 TRBJ2-5 TRBV5-8 . . TGTGCCAGCAGCCGGGGACATCCGCAAGAGACCCAGTACTTC CASSRGHPQETQYF
17 TRBJ1-2 TRBV4-1 TRBD1 . TGCGCCAGCAGCCAGCTTACAGGGGCCCGTTCTAACTATGGCTACACCTTC CASSQLTGARSNYGYTF
15 TRBJ2-2 TRBV4-3 . . TGCGCCCCGCCACTTCAAAAACTGAACACCGGGGAGCTGTTTTTT CAPPLQKLNTGELFF